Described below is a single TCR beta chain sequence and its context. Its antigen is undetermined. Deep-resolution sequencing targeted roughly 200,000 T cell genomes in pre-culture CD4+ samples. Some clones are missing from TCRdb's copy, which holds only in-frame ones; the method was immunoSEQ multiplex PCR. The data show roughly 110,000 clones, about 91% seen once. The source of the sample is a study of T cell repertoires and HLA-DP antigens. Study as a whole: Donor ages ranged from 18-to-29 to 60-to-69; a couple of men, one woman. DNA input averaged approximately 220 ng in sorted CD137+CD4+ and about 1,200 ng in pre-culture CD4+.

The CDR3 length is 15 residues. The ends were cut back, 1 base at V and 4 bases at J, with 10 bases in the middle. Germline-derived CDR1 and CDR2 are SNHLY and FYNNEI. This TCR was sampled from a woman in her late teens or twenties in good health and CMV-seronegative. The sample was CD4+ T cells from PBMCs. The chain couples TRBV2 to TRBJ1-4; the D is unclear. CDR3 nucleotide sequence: TGTGCCAGCAGTGAAGAGAAAGTCCTTAATGAAAAACTGTTTTTT. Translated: CASSEEKVLNEKLFF.